This T cell receptor beta chain came from a study of identical twins. Study conclusions and caveats: The study found excess low generation probability among twin-shared out-of-frame alpha sequences. Carriage of fewer insertions was seen in abundant cord blood beta clonotypes, whereas memory repertoires showed none.

TCRdb used MiXCR to reprocess the 5' RACE reads, holding one entry per CDR3 protein. Among nearly 650,000 distinct CDR3 sequences, around 7.5% were seen once, and the ten largest hold 1.5% to 2%. Every one of the donors was a healthy Caucasian. This CDR3 region has 16 residues. After removal of 4 bases from V and 4 bases from J, the junction contained 7 bases not matched to a gene. Germline V gene data show CDR1 as SGHTA and CDR2 as FQGTGA. This clonotype was seen more than once but under ten times. Antigen: not known. These data were also reused for a study on yellow fever vaccine responses in identical twins. From that paper: Twins reportedly had a vaccine T cell response that seemed partly convergent, partly personalized.

The TCR sequence derives from a woman under 30 in good health. Sequencing was carried out using PBMCs. The chain has TRBV7-3 and TRBJ2-2; 9 bases line up with TRBD2. The CDR3 bases are TGTGCCAGCAGCTGGGGGGTAGCGGGAGCCACCGGGGAGCTGTTTTTT. As protein: CASSWGVAGATGELFF.